These T cell receptor beta chains were read from a single sample in a study of blood T cell repertoires in COVID-19. Sequencing was performed with immunoSEQ multiplex PCR; in TCRdb, only in-frame clones are kept and a portion is missing. The sample contains 130,000 or so clones, around three quarters of which appear only once. The sample consisted of peripheral blood. The receptors shown here come from a human donor in a cohort sampled during active COVID-19. CDR3s include the opening cysteine and the closing phenylalanine or tryptophan. Each record gives: J gene, V gene, CDR3 protein.

j_gene: TRBJ2-2; v_gene: TRBV6-5; CDR3aa: CASRGGTGELFF
j_gene: TRBJ2-2; v_gene: TRBV29-1; CDR3aa: CSTSGGKVGELFF
j_gene: TRBJ2-7; v_gene: TRBV5-4; CDR3aa: CASSLASGLAVYEQYF
j_gene: TRBJ2-7; v_gene: TRBV5-4; CDR3aa: CASNIRDSSYEQYF
j_gene: TRBJ2-1; v_gene: TRBV28; CDR3aa: CASSPQGADEQFF
j_gene: TRBJ2-7; v_gene: TRBV11-3; CDR3aa: CASSLDPGPAGEQYF
j_gene: TRBJ1-6; v_gene: TRBV6-5; CDR3aa: CASRYPGEPLHF
j_gene: TRBJ2-1; v_gene: TRBV9; CDR3aa: CASSGQTSYNEQFF
j_gene: TRBJ2-7; v_gene: TRBV3-1/TRBV3-2; CDR3aa: CASSQVHSSYEQYF
j_gene: TRBJ2-3; v_gene: TRBV29-1; CDR3aa: CSVRIGEDTQYF
j_gene: TRBJ1-4; v_gene: TRBV11-2; CDR3aa: CASSLALLTGVNNEKLFF
j_gene: TRBJ1-6; v_gene: TRBV6-6; CDR3aa: CASTPGGPLHF
j_gene: TRBJ1-5; v_gene: TRBV27; CDR3aa: CASSLTRASNQPQHF
j_gene: TRBJ1-6; v_gene: TRBV6-5; CDR3aa: CASSYSTGGFNSPLHF
j_gene: TRBJ2-7; v_gene: TRBV10-2; CDR3aa: CASSESWTGLGEQYF
j_gene: TRBJ2-2; v_gene: TRBV6-6; CDR3aa: CASRVVAGELFF
j_gene: TRBJ1-1; v_gene: TRBV9; CDR3aa: CASGSGDNTEAFF
j_gene: TRBJ2-7; v_gene: TRBV3-1/TRBV3-2; CDR3aa: CASSQPIAGGLDEQYF
j_gene: TRBJ1-1; v_gene: TRBV7-8; CDR3aa: CASSLMGQSGTEAFF
j_gene: TRBJ2-1; v_gene: TRBV5-1; CDR3aa: CASRLVAVGNEQFF
j_gene: TRBJ2-1; v_gene: TRBV9; CDR3aa: CASSSWTGGDEQFF
j_gene: TRBJ1-1; v_gene: TRBV21-1; CDR3aa: CASSKDPGTGNGVNTEAFF
j_gene: TRBJ2-3; v_gene: TRBV9; CDR3aa: CASSPSGSGGTDTQYF
j_gene: TRBJ2-1; v_gene: TRBV11-3; CDR3aa: CASSHRENNEQFF
j_gene: TRBJ1-1; v_gene: TRBV2; CDR3aa: CASSPRGKGSGVEAFF
j_gene: TRBJ2-7; v_gene: TRBV4-2; CDR3aa: CASSQTLRDSARYEQYF
j_gene: TRBJ1-6; v_gene: TRBV6-6; CDR3aa: CASTGQGVGSPLHF
j_gene: TRBJ1-6; v_gene: TRBV14; CDR3aa: CASSPGGLNSPLHF
j_gene: TRBJ2-1; v_gene: TRBV9; CDR3aa: CASNPGLAGGYNEQFF
j_gene: TRBJ1-2; v_gene: TRBV6-5; CDR3aa: CASSQASYGYTF
j_gene: TRBJ1-5; v_gene: TRBV27; CDR3aa: CASRPTGGSQPQHF
j_gene: TRBJ1-1; v_gene: TRBV19; CDR3aa: CASSTPRGAMNTEAFF
j_gene: TRBJ2-7; v_gene: TRBV28; CDR3aa: CASSLTSGGAYEQYF
j_gene: TRBJ1-6; v_gene: TRBV7-2; CDR3aa: CASSRDPGQGFSPLHF
j_gene: TRBJ2-7; v_gene: TRBV6-5; CDR3aa: CASSRRADLYEQYF
j_gene: TRBJ2-2; v_gene: TRBV6-4; CDR3aa: CASSVHGENTGELFF
j_gene: TRBJ2-1; v_gene: TRBV5-4; CDR3aa: CASSSSRDTYNEQFF
j_gene: TRBJ2-1; v_gene: TRBV5-1; CDR3aa: CASSFPPNPGQIYNEQFF
j_gene: TRBJ2-1; v_gene: TRBV3-1/TRBV3-2; CDR3aa: CASSLPPISGGQGKRNEQFF
j_gene: TRBJ2-7; v_gene: TRBV6-5; CDR3aa: CASSYSRSYEQYF
j_gene: TRBJ2-3; v_gene: TRBV6-1; CDR3aa: CASSEVGRTVRTDTQYF
j_gene: TRBJ1-2; v_gene: TRBV6-2/TRBV6-3; CDR3aa: CASSDRHYGYTF
j_gene: TRBJ2-2; v_gene: TRBV7-2; CDR3aa: CASSFASGVTGELFF
j_gene: TRBJ2-7; v_gene: TRBV3-1/TRBV3-2; CDR3aa: CASSLTPSEQYF
j_gene: TRBJ2-2; v_gene: TRBV19; CDR3aa: CASGVWDRGSGELFF
j_gene: TRBJ2-5; v_gene: TRBV6-2/TRBV6-3; CDR3aa: CASSYHGGPQETQYF
j_gene: TRBJ2-2; v_gene: TRBV5-1; CDR3aa: CASSPKAGGNGELFF
j_gene: TRBJ2-5; v_gene: TRBV3-1/TRBV3-2; CDR3aa: CASSQVRGVAETQYF
j_gene: TRBJ1-5; v_gene: TRBV6-5; CDR3aa: CASEAPSGQPQHF